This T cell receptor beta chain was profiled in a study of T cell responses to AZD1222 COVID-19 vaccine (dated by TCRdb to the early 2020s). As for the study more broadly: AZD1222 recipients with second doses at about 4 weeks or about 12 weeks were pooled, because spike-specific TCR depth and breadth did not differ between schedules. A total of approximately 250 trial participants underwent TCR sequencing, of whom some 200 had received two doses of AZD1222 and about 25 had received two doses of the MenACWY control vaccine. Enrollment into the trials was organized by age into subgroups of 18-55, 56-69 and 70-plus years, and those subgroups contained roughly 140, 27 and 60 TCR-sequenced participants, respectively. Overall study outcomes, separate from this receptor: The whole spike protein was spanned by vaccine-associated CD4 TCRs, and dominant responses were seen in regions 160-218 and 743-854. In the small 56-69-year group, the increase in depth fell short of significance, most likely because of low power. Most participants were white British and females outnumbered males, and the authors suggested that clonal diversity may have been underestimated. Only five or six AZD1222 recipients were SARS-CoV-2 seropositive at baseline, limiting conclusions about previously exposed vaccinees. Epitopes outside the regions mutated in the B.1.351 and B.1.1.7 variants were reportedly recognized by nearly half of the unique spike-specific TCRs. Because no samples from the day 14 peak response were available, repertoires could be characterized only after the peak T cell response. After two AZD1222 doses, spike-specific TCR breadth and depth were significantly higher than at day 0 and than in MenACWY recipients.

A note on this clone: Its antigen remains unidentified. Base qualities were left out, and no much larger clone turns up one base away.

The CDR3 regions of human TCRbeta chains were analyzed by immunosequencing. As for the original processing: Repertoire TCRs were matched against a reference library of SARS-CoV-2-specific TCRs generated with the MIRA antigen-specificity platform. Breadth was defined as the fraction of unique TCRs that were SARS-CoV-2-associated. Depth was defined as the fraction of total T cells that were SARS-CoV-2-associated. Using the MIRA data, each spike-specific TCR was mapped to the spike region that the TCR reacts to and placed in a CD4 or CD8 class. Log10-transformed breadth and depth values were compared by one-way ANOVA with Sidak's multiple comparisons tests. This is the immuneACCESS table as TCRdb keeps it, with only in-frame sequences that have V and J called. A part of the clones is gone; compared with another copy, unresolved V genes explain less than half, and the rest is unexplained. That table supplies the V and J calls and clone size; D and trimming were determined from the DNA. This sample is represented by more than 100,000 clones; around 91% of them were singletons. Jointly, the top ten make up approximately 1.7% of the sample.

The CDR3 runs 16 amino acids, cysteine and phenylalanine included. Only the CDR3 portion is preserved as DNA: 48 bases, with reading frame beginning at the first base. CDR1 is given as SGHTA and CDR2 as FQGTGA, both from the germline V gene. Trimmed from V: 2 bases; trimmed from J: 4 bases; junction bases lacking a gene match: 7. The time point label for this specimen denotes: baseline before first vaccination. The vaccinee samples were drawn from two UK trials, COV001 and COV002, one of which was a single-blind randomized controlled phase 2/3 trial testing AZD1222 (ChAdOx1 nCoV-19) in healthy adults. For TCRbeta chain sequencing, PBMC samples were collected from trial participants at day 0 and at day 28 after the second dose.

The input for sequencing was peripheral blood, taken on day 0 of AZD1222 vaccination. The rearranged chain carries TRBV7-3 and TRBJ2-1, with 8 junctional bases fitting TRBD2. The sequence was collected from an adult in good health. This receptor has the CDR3 CASSLQAGDTYNEQFF. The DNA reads TGTGCCAGCAGCTTACAAGCGGGGGATACGTACAATGAGCAGTTCTTC. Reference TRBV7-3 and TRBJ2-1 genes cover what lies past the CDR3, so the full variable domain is GAGVSQTPSNKVTEKGKYVELRCDPISGHTALYWYRQSLGQGPEFLIYFQGTGAADDSGLPNDRFFAVRPEGSVSTLKIQRTERGDSAVYLCASSLQAGDTYNEQFFGPGTRLTVL.